The 18 T cell receptor beta chains below were found in one sample sequenced in a study of CD8+ T cells in alopecia areata. Treatment: oral pan-JAK inhibitor, 5-10 mg twice daily. cDNA prepared by RNA extraction and subsequent reverse transcription served as the template for sequencing. Assay: immunoSEQ multiplex PCR; the TCRdb copy retains only in-frame clones and omits some. The sample yields 150,000 to 200,000 clones, 60% seen once. This specimen consisted of CD4+ T cells sorted from blood, obtained at week 24, from a patient treated with tofacitinib. These receptors were collected from a human donor with alopecia areata.

The chain carries TRBV25-1 and TRBJ1-1; D is possibly TRBD1 (5 bases). The germline V and J ends were trimmed by 8 bases and 1 base, with 14 bases remaining between them. Per germline, CDR1 MGHDK and CDR2 SYGVNS. This CDR3 is built from 14 residues. The CDR3 loop reads CASWKGLPNTEAFF. CDR3 DNA: TGTGCCAGCTGGAAGGGGCTCCCGAACACTGAAGCTTTCTTT.

The chain couples TRBV27 to TRBJ1-6, with 7 bases aligning to TRBD1. J lost 7 bases, V lost 5 bases, and 8 bases had no gene match. This CDR3 contains 15 residues. Germline CDR1 and CDR2: MNHEY and SMNVEV (reference sequence). CDR3 sequence reads: CASSPQGQKNSPLHF. The CDR3 DNA is TGTGCCAGCAGTCCACAGGGACAGAAAAATTCACCCCTCCACTTT.

This chain connects TRBV29-1 to TRBJ1-5; D uncertain. Germline V CDR1 and CDR2: SQVTM, ANQGSEA. This CDR3 is built from 13 residues. Trimming took 4 bases from V and 6 from J, leaving 13 bases between them. DNA of the CDR3: TGCAGCGTTGGGACCAAGGAGGCTCAGCCCCAGCATTTT. The encoded protein is CSVGTKEAQPQHF.

This clone was seen only once. The chain recombines TRBV7-2 with TRBJ2-5; no clear D. Germline CDR1 reads SGHTA; CDR2 reads FQGNSA. The CDR3 totals 12 residues. Trimming left V 4 bases short and J 5 bases short, with 8 bases between. The CDR3 reads CASSYTGETQYF. The CDR3 DNA sequence: TGTGCCAGCAGCTACACTGGGGAGACCCAGTACTTC.

The rearrangement uses TRBV25-1 and TRBJ1-5, with D possibly TRBD1 on 5 matching bases. Germline CDR1 and CDR2: MGHDK and SYGVNS. The germline V and J ends were trimmed by 5 bases and 3 bases, with 11 bases remaining between them. The CDR3 sequence is 14 residues long. The CDR3: CASSPAGTNQPQHF. Written as DNA, the CDR3 is TGTGCCAGCAGTCCGGCAGGGACCAATCAGCCCCAGCATTTT.

The gene calls are TRBV4-3 and TRBJ2-1, with no clear D. This CDR3 contains 13 residues. Trimming shortened V by 4 bases and J by 5 bases, and 9 bases separated the two germline ends. The germline V gene has CDR1 LGHNA and CDR2 YSLEER. CDR3 protein: CASSRLIDNEQFF. The CDR3 DNA reads as TGCGCCAGCAGCCGGCTCATAGACAATGAGCAGTTCTTC.

J is TRBJ1-3 and V is TRBV14; tentative D call: TRBD1 (6 bases). The germline CDR1 and CDR2 sequences are SGHDN and FVKESK. With 2 bases removed from V and 7 bases from J, the gap between germline ends came to 9 bases. The CDR3 has 13 amino acids. The CDR3 is CASSQTGMNTIYF. The DNA for the CDR3 is TGTGCCAGCAGCCAAACAGGGATGAACACCATATATTTT.

The chain joins TRBV5-1 to TRBJ2-5; weak D call: TRBD1 (5 bases). V was trimmed by 2 bases and J by 5 bases, leaving 10 bases between them. CDR1 and CDR2 (germline): SGHRS, YFSETQ. This CDR3 contains 13 residues. The CDR3 region is CASSLGVGETQYF. CDR3 sequence (DNA): TGCGCCAGCAGCTTAGGGGTGGGCGAGACCCAGTACTTC. The whole variable domain, filled in from reference TRBV5-1 and TRBJ2-5, reads KAGVTQTPRYLIKTRGQQVTLSCSPISGHRSVSWYQQTPGQGLQFLFEYFSETQRNKGNFPGRFSGRQFSNSRSEMNVSTLELGDSALYLCASSLGVGETQYFGPGTRLLVL.

The rearrangement joins TRBV30 to TRBJ2-1; D gene ambiguous. Germline assignment: CDR1 GTSNPN and CDR2 SVGIG (reference sequence). The CDR3 loop spans 16 amino acids. Between the trimmed V and J ends, which lost 2 bases and 0 bases, there was a span of 14 bases. The CDR3 bases are TGTGCCTGGAGTCGGACGGGCCTTAGCTCCTACAATGAGCAGTTCTTC. Protein sequence: CAWSRTGLSSYNEQFF.

The table lists this clone with a few counts. The chain recombines TRBV7-2 with TRBJ2-3; 11 nucleotides agree with TRBD2. There are 16 residues in the CDR3. The trim removed 5 bases at V and 3 bases at J, leaving 7 bases unmatched. Germline V gene sequence: CDR1 SGHTA, CDR2 FQGNSA. The CDR3 region is CASSQYTSGGTDTQYF. The CDR3 DNA reads TGTGCCAGCAGCCAATATACTAGCGGGGGAACAGATACGCAGTATTTT.

The rearrangement joins TRBV6-1 to TRBJ1-5, with no clear D. CDR3 length: 12 residues. V lost 8 bases, J lost 1 base, and 6 bases lay in between. Germline assignment: CDR1 MNHNS and CDR2 SASEGT. The CDR3 DNA reads TGTGCCAGCTCGCCGAGCAATCAGCCCCAGCATTTT. Its translation: CASSPSNQPQHF.

The V call is TRBV20-1, the J call TRBJ2-5; D is possibly TRBD1 or TRBD2 (5 bases each). Germline V gives CDR1 DFQATT, CDR2 SNEGSKA (reference sequence). CDR3 length: 11 amino acids. V was trimmed by 8 bases and J by 5 bases, leaving 12 bases between them. The CDR3 loop is CSTPWGETQYF. CDR3 nucleotide sequence: TGCAGTACTCCGTGGGGGGAGACCCAGTACTTC.

This chain joins TRBV5-1 and TRBJ1-1; D gene unclear. Germline lookup yields CDR1 SGHRS and CDR2 YFSETQ. The CDR3 loop spans 14 amino acids. V dropped 4 bases and J dropped 8 bases, with 18 bases sitting between them. CDR3 DNA sequence: TGCGCCAGCAGCCCTCGGGCCCGTAACTCCGAAGCTTTCTTT. It specifies CASSPRARNSEAFF.

J is TRBJ2-2 and V is TRBV9; TRBD2 matches 11 bases. The CDR3 has 17 amino acids. After removal of 0 bases from V and 0 bases from J, the junction contained 1 base not matched to a gene. The germline gives CDR1 SGDLS, CDR2 YYNGEE. The CDR3 sequence is CASSVGGLAANTGELFF. In DNA form, the CDR3 reads TGTGCCAGCAGCGTAGGGGGACTAGCGGCGAACACCGGGGAGCTGTTTTTT.

The chain recombines TRBV4-3 with TRBJ1-1; unclear D gene. Germline V gives CDR1 LGHNA, CDR2 YSLEER. The CDR3 totals 14 residues. V shed 1 base and J shed 6 bases, with 12 bases lying between them. The CDR3 DNA reads as TGCGCCAGCAGCCAAGTACTAGGGATATCTGAAGCTTTCTTT. It translates to CASSQVLGISEAFF.

The DNA of the CDR3 is TGTGCCAGCAGCTTTTCCGGGACCGCCCTGGGGTCACCCCTCCACTTT. This encodes CASSFSGTALGSPLHF. This rearrangement joins TRBV7-2 to TRBJ1-6; D perhaps matches TRBD1 (5 bases). Germline V gives CDR1 SGHTA, CDR2 FQGNSA. The CDR3 spans 16 residues. V was trimmed by 3 bases and J by 10 bases, leaving 19 bases between them.

The rearrangement links TRBV29-1 to TRBJ2-4, with TRBD1 identical over 7 bases. The CDR3 is made up of 12 amino acids. V was pared by 6 bases and J by 11 bases, with 10 bases of the junction left unmatched. Germline loops: CDR1 SQVTM, CDR2 ANQGSEA. This CDR3 reads CSVETGPVVQYF. The CDR3 DNA sequence: TGCAGCGTGGAGACAGGGCCCGTCGTTCAGTACTTC.

The CDR3 DNA reads TGTGCCAGCAGTGAGACCCGGGACGATAACTATGGCTACACCTTC. Its translation is CASSETRDDNYGYTF. V usage is TRBV2 and J usage is TRBJ1-2; a weak D match, TRBD1 (5 bases). The CDR3 covers 15 residues. V shed 3 bases and J shed 1 base, with 12 bases lying between them. The germline V gene encodes CDR1 SNHLY and CDR2 FYNNEI.